The clone carrying this T cell receptor (beta chain) appeared a few times. Its antigen is not identified. This sample was taken from a study of shared clonotypes between healthy human individuals. Across the whole study: Donor composition was a couple of women and three men, aged 18 to 49. Study outcomes and limitations: A handful of donors shared around 5.2% of their naive CD4 clonotypes. In general, naive subsets displayed greater estimated richness than memory subsets did.

This table comes from immunoSEQ multiplex PCR, and its TCRdb copy is limited to in-frame clones, with some not included. The repertoire holds some 2,000,000 clones, nearly 97% seen once, with around 0.13% in the top ten. The receptor was derived from a man aged 18 to 30 in good health. What was sequenced was naive CD4+ T cells sorted from blood. Regarding subset: CD45RA+ positively selected.

The DNA of the CDR3 is TGTGCCAGCAGCCCCGCTAATGGGGGGAACACTGAAGCTTTCTTT. As protein: CASSPANGGNTEAFF. This chain links TRBV7-2 with TRBJ1-1, with D possibly matching TRBD1 (5 bases). V lost 5 bases, J lost 1 base, and 14 bases lay in between. The CDR3 is 15 residues long. Germline loops: CDR1 SGHTA, CDR2 FQGNSA.